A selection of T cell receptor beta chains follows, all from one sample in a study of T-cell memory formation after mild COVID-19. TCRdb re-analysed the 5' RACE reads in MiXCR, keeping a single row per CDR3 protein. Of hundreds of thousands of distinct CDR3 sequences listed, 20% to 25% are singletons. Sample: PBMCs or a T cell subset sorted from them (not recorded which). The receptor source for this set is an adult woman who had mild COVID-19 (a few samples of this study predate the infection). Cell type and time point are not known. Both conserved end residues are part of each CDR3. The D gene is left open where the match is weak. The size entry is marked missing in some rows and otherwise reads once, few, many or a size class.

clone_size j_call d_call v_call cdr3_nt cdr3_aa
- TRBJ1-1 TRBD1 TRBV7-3 TGTGCCAGCAGCTGGGACAGAAGGGAGAACACTGAAGCTTTCTTT CASSWDRRENTEAFF
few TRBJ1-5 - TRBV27 TGTGCCAGCAGGGTCGACCTTAATCAGCCCCAGCATTTT CASRVDLNQPQHF
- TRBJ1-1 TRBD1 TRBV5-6 TGTGCCAGCAGCTCCCGACAGGGGAGAATCTACACTGAAGCTTTCTTT CASSSRQGRIYTEAFF
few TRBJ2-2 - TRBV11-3 TGTGCCAGCAGCACCCTTGCTGTCCTCGCGAACACCGGGGAGCTGTTTTTT CASSTLAVLANTGELFF
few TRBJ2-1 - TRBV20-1 TGCAGTGCTAGAGGCTCTAGCGCGGATGAGCAGTTCTTC CSARGSSADEQFF
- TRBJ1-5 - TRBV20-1 TGCAGTGCTACCCGGGAGGTGGATAATCAGCCCCAGCATTTT CSATREVDNQPQHF
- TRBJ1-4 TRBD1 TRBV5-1 TGCGCCAGCCACTCCGGGACAGCTAATGAAAAACTGTTTTTT CASHSGTANEKLFF
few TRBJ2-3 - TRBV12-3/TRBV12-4 TGTGCCAGCTGTAAGGGCACAGATACGCAGTATTTT CASCKGTDTQYF
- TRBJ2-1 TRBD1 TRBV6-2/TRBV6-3 TGTGCCAGCAGATTAGGGGGCAGGAGCTCCTACAATGAGCAGTTCTTC CASRLGGRSSYNEQFF
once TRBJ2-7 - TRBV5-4 TGTGCCAGCAGCTATATGTTCGGAGAAAGCTCCTACGAGCAGTACTTC CASSYMFGESSYEQYF
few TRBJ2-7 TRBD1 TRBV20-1 TGCAGTGCGCCACCGGGACAGAGCCGAGGCGAGCAGTACTTC CSAPPGQSRGEQYF
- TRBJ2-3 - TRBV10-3 TGTGCCATCAGCTGGGCGGAGGATACGCAGTATTTT CAISWAEDTQYF
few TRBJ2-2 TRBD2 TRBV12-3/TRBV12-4 TGTGCCAGCAGTCAGACTAGCGGGAGTGTCCCCGGGGAGCTGTTTTTT CASSQTSGSVPGELFF
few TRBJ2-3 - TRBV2 TGTGCCAGCAGTGATCGGGGGGCCCAGGGAAATACGCAGTATTTT CASSDRGAQGNTQYF
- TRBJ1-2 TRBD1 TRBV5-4 TGTGCCAGCAGAGCCCGGGACAGGGGGCGAGGTTACTATGGCTACACCTTC CASRARDRGRGYYGYTF
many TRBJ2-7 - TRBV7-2 TGTGCCAGCAGACCTGGGACTGCTGGTACCTACGAGCAGTACTTC CASRPGTAGTYEQYF
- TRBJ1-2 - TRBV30 TGTGCCTGGAGAATGGGTCCCAACTATGGCTACACCTTC CAWRMGPNYGYTF
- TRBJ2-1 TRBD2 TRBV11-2 TGTGCCAGCAGCTTAGCTGGGCTAGCGGGGTGGTATGAGCAGTTCTTC CASSLAGLAGWYEQFF
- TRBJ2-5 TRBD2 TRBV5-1 TGCGCCAGCAGTCAGGGACTAGCGGGAGGGCCAGGAGAGACCCAGTACTTC CASSQGLAGGPGETQYF
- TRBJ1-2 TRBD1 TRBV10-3 TGTGCCATCAAGAGGACAGGGGGAGAAGACTATGGCTACACCTTC CAIKRTGGEDYGYTF
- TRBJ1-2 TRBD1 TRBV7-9 TGTGCCAGCAGCTTAGAGGGGGCAGTGGATGGCTACACCTTC CASSLEGAVDGYTF
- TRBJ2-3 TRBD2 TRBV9 TGTGCCAGCAGCGCCCAAGCGGGAGGGCCGGGAGATACGCAGTATTTT CASSAQAGGPGDTQYF
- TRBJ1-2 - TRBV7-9 TGTGCCAGCAGCTTAGAACAGATAAACTATGGCTACACCTTC CASSLEQINYGYTF
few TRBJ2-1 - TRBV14 TGTGCCAGCAGCCATTATGTAACGGGTGAGCAGTTCTTC CASSHYVTGEQFF
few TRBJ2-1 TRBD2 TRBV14 TGTGCCAGTCAACTAGCGGGGGTAGTAGGAGAGCAGTTCTTC CASQLAGVVGEQFF
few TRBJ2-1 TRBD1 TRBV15 TGTGCCACCAGGGACCGGGACAGGGGTACCGATGAGCAGTTCTTC CATRDRDRGTDEQFF
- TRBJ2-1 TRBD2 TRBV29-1 TGCAGCGTTGAACGAGCGGGGGGAGGCAAGGAGCAGTTCTTC CSVERAGGGKEQFF
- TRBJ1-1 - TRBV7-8 TGTGCCAGCAGCCCTCAACCCCTTTTCTGGGCTTTCTTT CASSPQPLFWAFF
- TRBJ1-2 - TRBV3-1 TGTGCCAGCAGCCAAGCGGGGAATGGCTACACCTTC CASSQAGNGYTF
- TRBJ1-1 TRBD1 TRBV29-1 TGCAGCGGGCTGACAGGGGGAACTGAAGCTTTCTTT CSGLTGGTEAFF
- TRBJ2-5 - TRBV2 TGTGCCAGCAATCCTAATCCGACAGGCTGGCAAGAGACCCAGTACTTC CASNPNPTGWQETQYF
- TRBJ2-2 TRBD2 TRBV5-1 TGCGCCAGCAGCCCCTACGGACTAGCGGGAGCTACCGGGGAGCTGTTTTTT CASSPYGLAGATGELFF
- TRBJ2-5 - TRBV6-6 TGTGCCAGCAGTTACCCGGGACAGGGGACCCTAGCGGGAGAGGGGGGGAAAGAGACCCAGTACTTC CASSYPGQGTLAGEGGKETQYF
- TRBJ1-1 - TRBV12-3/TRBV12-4 TGTGCCAGCAGTTTATCGGCCCTCAACCCCGAAGCTTTCTTT CASSLSALNPEAFF
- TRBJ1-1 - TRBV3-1 TGTGCCAGCAGCCCGAACAGGATGAACACTGAAGCTTTCTTT CASSPNRMNTEAFF
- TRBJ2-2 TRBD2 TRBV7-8 TGTGCCAGCAGCTTGCGAATGGGACTAGCGGGGGGGCAGAGAGAGCTGTTTTTT CASSLRMGLAGGQRELFF
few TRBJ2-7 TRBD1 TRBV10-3 TGTGCCATCTTAGAGGAGACAGGGGTTGGCGAGCAGTACTTC CAILEETGVGEQYF
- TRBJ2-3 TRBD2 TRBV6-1 TGTGCCAGCAGTGAACCGGTAGCGGGGGGCACAGATACGCAGTATTTT CASSEPVAGGTDTQYF
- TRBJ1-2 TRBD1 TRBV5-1 TGCGCCAGCAGCGGGATACAGGGGACGTTAGACTATGGCTACACCTTC CASSGIQGTLDYGYTF
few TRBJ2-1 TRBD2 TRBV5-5 TGTGCCAGCAGCTTGAGGGAGGGCCGCGCCTACAATGAGCAGTTCTTC CASSLREGRAYNEQFF
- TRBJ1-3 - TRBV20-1 TGCAGTGCTAGTCCCCCAGGGCTCTCTGGAAACACCATATATTTT CSASPPGLSGNTIYF
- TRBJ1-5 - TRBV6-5 TGTGCCAGCAGGGGGTCAGGGAATCAGCCCCAGCATTTT CASRGSGNQPQHF
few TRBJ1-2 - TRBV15 TGTGCCACCAGCAGAGGTAGCGTCGCCCCCCGGTATGGCTACACCTTC CATSRGSVAPRYGYTF
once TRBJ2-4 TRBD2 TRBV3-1 TGTGCCAGCAGCACCGGACTAGCAGCCGGCAGGAGGGCCAAAAACATTCAGTACTTC CASSTGLAAGRRAKNIQYF